The 28 T cell receptor beta chains listed next were all sequenced from one sample in a study of brain T cells in children with intractable seizures. Profiling relied on immunoSEQ multiplex PCR, and the TCRdb table lists in-frame clones only, not all of them. The sample lists approximately 110,000 clones; roughly 94% were seen once. Sample: peripheral blood, taken at surgery. These TCRs come from a boy younger than two with hemimegalencephaly and intractable seizures.

The chain recombines TRBV7-9 with TRBJ2-1, with 7 positions matching TRBD1. Germline lookup yields CDR1 SEHNR and CDR2 FQNEAQ (reference sequence). The CDR3 spans 16 residues. With 5 bases clipped from V and 8 bases from J, the junction kept 15 bases outside the gene matches. The CDR3 loop reads CASSPRQGGSLHEQFF. CDR3 DNA: TGTGCCAGCAGCCCCCGACAGGGTGGTTCCCTCCATGAGCAGTTCTTC.

The J gene is TRBJ2-5, the V gene TRBV28; weak D call: TRBD2 (8 bases). V was pared by 6 bases and J by 3 bases, with 14 bases between. CDR1 and CDR2 from the germline V gene are MDHEN and SYDVKM. This CDR3 contains 14 residues. The CDR3 spells CASRPGGGEETQYF. CDR3 sequence (DNA): TGTGCCAGCAGGCCGGGAGGGGGCGAAGAGACCCAGTACTTC. The whole variable domain, filled in from reference TRBV28 and TRBJ2-5, reads DVKVTQSSRYLVKRTGEKVFLECVQDMDHENMFWYRQDPGLGLRLIYFSYDVKMKEKGDIPEGYSVSREKKERFSLILESASTNQTSMYLCASRPGGGEETQYFGPGTRLLVL.

This clone was seen just once. The chain employs TRBV28 and TRBJ2-7; the D gene is possibly TRBD2 (6 bases). From germline, CDR1 is MDHEN and CDR2 SYDVKM. With 4 bases removed from V and 2 bases from J, the gap between germline ends came to 15 bases. This CDR3 region has 15 residues. The CDR3: CASSSRGTGAYEQYF. In DNA, the CDR3 is TGTGCCAGCAGTTCCCGTGGGACGGGGGCCTACGAGCAGTACTTC.

This clone was counted only a few times. This chain connects TRBV4-2 to TRBJ2-7, with 13 bases identical to TRBD2. The CDR3 is made up of 16 amino acids. Germline-derived CDR1 and CDR2 are LGHNA and YNFKEQ. The V and J ends lost 4 bases and 3 bases, in that order; junction bases with no gene match: 6. In DNA, the CDR3 is TGTGCCAGCAGCCCATCCGGGACTAGCGGGATCTACGAGCAGTACTTC. It encodes CASSPSGTSGIYEQYF.

This rearrangement joins TRBV20-1 to TRBJ1-2; TRBD1 is a possible D gene (5 bases). V lost 3 bases and J lost 6, with 14 bases in between. CDR1 is DFQATT, CDR2 SNEGSKA, per germline (reference sequence). The CDR3 length is 13 residues. Here the CDR3 reads CSASNIGVHGYTF. CDR3 sequence (DNA): TGCAGTGCTAGTAATATAGGGGTCCATGGCTACACCTTC.

The genes are TRBV19 and TRBJ2-1; D ambiguous. Trimming cost V 5 bases and J 2 bases, with 13 bases left between them. This CDR3 comprises 15 residues. The V gene's germline CDR1 is LNHDA and CDR2 SQIVND (reference sequence). CDR3 nucleotides: TGTGCCAGTAGTTGGGCCGCCGAAACCTACAATGAGCAGTTCTTC. Protein sequence: CASSWAAETYNEQFF.

The genes are TRBV7-9 and TRBJ2-7; 11 bases line up with TRBD2. The CDR3 sequence is 16 residues long. CDR1 and CDR2 from the germline V gene are SEHNR and FQNEAQ (reference sequence). J was trimmed by 4 bases and V by 2 bases; bases with no gene match: 7. This CDR3 reads CASSLYRGTSGYEQYF. The CDR3 DNA follows: TGTGCCAGCAGCTTATATCGGGGGACTAGCGGATACGAGCAGTACTTC. The whole variable domain, filled in from reference TRBV7-9 and TRBJ2-7, reads DTGVSQNPRHKITKRGQNVTFRCDPISEHNRLYWYRQTLGQGPEFLTYFQNEAQLEKSRLLSDRFSAERPKGSFSTLEIQRTEQGDSAMYLCASSLYRGTSGYEQYFGPGTRLTVT.

J is TRBJ1-5 and V is TRBV27; 7 bases fit TRBD1. CDR3 size: 16 residues. Per the germline V gene, CDR1 is MNHEY and CDR2 is SMNVEV (reference sequence). Trimming at V came to 4 bases and at J to 5 bases, leaving 11 bases not matched to a gene. DNA of the CDR3: TGTGCCAGCAGTTCAATCGGGACAGTATTAGATCAGCCCCAGCATTTT. Protein sequence: CASSSIGTVLDQPQHF.

This chain links TRBV5-1 with TRBJ2-7; 7 nucleotides line up with TRBD2. The CDR3 spans 16 residues. Germline V lookup: CDR1 SGHRS, CDR2 YFSETQ. The junction had 10 bases not matched to a gene; V was cut back by 0 bases and J by 4 bases. CDR3 bases: TGCGCCAGCAGCTTGGGACTAGGGACGGGGGGATACGAGCAGTACTTC. Amino acid sequence: CASSLGLGTGGYEQYF.

This CDR3 reads CASRPGTGPFSSYNSPLHF. As DNA, the CDR3 is TGTGCCAGCAGGCCTGGGACGGGTCCCTTCAGCTCCTATAATTCACCCCTCCACTTT. The rearrangement links TRBV28 to TRBJ1-6, with D possibly being TRBD1 (5 bases). In germline, CDR1 is MDHEN, CDR2 SYDVKM. Trimming removed 6 bases from V and 0 bases from J, with 21 bases in between. The CDR3 has 19 amino acids.

V and J are TRBV11-2 and TRBJ2-3; possible D gene TRBD2, 6 bases. Germline V gene sequence: CDR1 SGHAT, CDR2 FQNNGV. Trimming removed 5 bases from V and 0 bases from J, with 18 bases in between. The CDR3 totals 17 residues. CDR3 region: CASSRGISGTSTDTQYF. The CDR3 DNA is TGTGCCAGCAGCCGTGGTATTAGCGGCACTAGCACAGATACGCAGTATTTT.

This clone was seen just once. The rearrangement uses TRBV3-1 (or the pseudogene TRBV3-2) and TRBJ2-1; D gene uncertain. The length of the CDR3 is 14 residues. Germline values: CDR1 LGHDT, CDR2 YNNKEL (reference sequence). The V gene lost 6 bases and the J gene lost 9 bases, with 18 bases spanning the gap. The DNA of the CDR3 is TGTGCCAGCAGGGCCTCGGTTTTTCCGGGTGAGCAGTTCTTC. It is translated as CASRASVFPGEQFF.

This clone was recorded once. This sequence joins TRBV28 and TRBJ2-1, with TRBD1 identical over 11 bases. J lost 9 bases, V lost 6 bases, and 4 bases had no gene match. The CDR3 extends over 13 amino acids. CDR1 is MDHEN, CDR2 SYDVKM, per germline. CDR3 protein: CASRPGQGGEQFF. As DNA, the CDR3 is TGTGCCAGCAGACCGGGACAGGGGGGTGAGCAGTTCTTC.

The chain joins TRBV7-3 to TRBJ2-5, with 14 positions matching TRBD2. The CDR3 totals 15 residues. V shed 4 bases, J shed 4 bases, and the junction held 2 bases outside the gene matches. The V gene's germline CDR1 is SGHTA and CDR2 FQGTGA. The CDR3 region is CASSSGTSGRETQYF. The CDR3 DNA reads as TGTGCCAGCAGCTCCGGGACTAGCGGGAGAGAGACCCAGTACTTC. Full variable domain (remainder filled in from reference TRBV7-3 and TRBJ2-5): GAGVSQTPSNKVTEKGKYVELRCDPISGHTALYWYRQSLGQGPEFLIYFQGTGAADDSGLPNDRFFAVRPEGSVSTLKIQRTERGDSAVYLCASSSGTSGRETQYFGPGTRLLVL.

V is TRBV10-2 and J is TRBJ2-1, with D possibly being TRBD1 (6 bases). CDR1 is WSHSY and CDR2 is SAAADI in the germline V gene. The CDR3 has 15 amino acids. The V end was cut by 4 bases, the J end by 2 bases, with 12 bases between. The CDR3: CASSVQGPTYNEQFF. In DNA form, the CDR3 reads TGCGCCAGCAGTGTTCAGGGGCCGACCTACAATGAGCAGTTCTTC.

In this sample, this clone turned up a few times. The chain joins TRBV6-2 or TRBV6-3 to TRBJ2-7; TRBD1 matches at 7 bases. Germline V CDR1 and CDR2: MNHEY, SVGEGT. The CDR3 extends over 15 amino acids. Trimming cost V 0 bases and J 8 bases; bases outside gene matches: 10. The CDR3 is CASSYSSLGTAKQYF. The CDR3 nucleotides read TGTGCCAGCAGTTACTCGAGTCTGGGGACAGCGAAGCAGTACTTC.

J is TRBJ1-6 and V is TRBV28; no clear D gene. This CDR3 is 11 amino acids long. Deletions cut 4 bases from V and 13 bases from J, with 8 bases between. Germline V gene data show CDR1 as MDHEN and CDR2 as SYDVKM. CDR3 DNA: TGTGCCAGCAGTTCGGCTCCTCCCCTCCACTTT. Protein product: CASSSAPPLHF.

The chain links TRBV29-1 to TRBJ2-2; D is unclear. The CDR3 has 11 residues. Trimming removed 7 bases at V and 3 bases at J, with 6 bases between. Germline values: CDR1 SQVTM, CDR2 ANQGSEA. CDR3 region: CSAGHTGELFF. CDR3 nucleotide sequence: TGCAGCGCCGGACACACCGGGGAGCTGTTTTTT.

V gene TRBV5-1 combines with J gene TRBJ1-2; D is undetermined. The V end was cut by 1 base, the J end by 8 bases, with 12 bases between. The CDR3 is made up of 13 amino acids. Germline CDR1 reads SGHRS; CDR2 reads YFSETQ. The CDR3 nucleotides read TGCGCCAGCAGCTTGTACGACCCGGGAGGCTACACCTTC. Protein sequence: CASSLYDPGGYTF.

The chain carries TRBV4-3 and TRBJ2-5, with a tentative D call TRBD2 (7 bases). The germline CDR1 and CDR2 sequences are LGHNA and YSLEER. With 0 bases removed from V and 3 bases from J, the gap between germline ends came to 17 bases. The CDR3 consists of 17 residues. CDR3: CASSQEGGVQIKETQYF. DNA for the CDR3: TGCGCCAGCAGCCAAGAAGGGGGGGTACAGATAAAAGAGACCCAGTACTTC.

This sequence joins TRBV10-2 and TRBJ2-7, with TRBD2 matching over 8 bases. The trim removed 8 bases at V and 6 bases at J, leaving 12 bases unmatched. Germline V lookup: CDR1 WSHSY, CDR2 SAAADI. The CDR3 extends over 14 amino acids. CDR3: CASATSGTRGEQYF. The DNA of the CDR3 is TGCGCCAGCGCAACTTCGGGGACTAGGGGCGAGCAGTACTTC.

CDR3 region: CATSDSAGYEQYF. For the CDR3, the DNA is TGTGCCACCAGTGACAGTGCAGGGTACGAGCAGTACTTC. The rearrangement uses TRBV24-1 and TRBJ2-7; possible D gene TRBD1, 5 bases. Germline V gene data show CDR1 as KGHDR and CDR2 as SFDVKD. With 4 bases removed from V and 4 bases from J, the gap between germline ends came to 10 bases. This CDR3 region has 13 residues.

The genes are TRBV27 and TRBJ1-2, with 7 bases fitting TRBD1. The V and J ends lost 3 bases and 8 bases, in that order; junction bases with no gene match: 9. The CDR3 contains 14 residues. CDR1 and CDR2 from the germline V gene are MNHEY and SMNVEV (reference sequence). This CDR3 reads CASSLQGELGGYTF. DNA for the CDR3: TGTGCCAGCAGTTTGCAGGGGGAATTAGGAGGCTACACCTTC.

This clone was detected only once. The chain couples TRBV4-1 to TRBJ2-7; D remains ambiguous. Trimming took 2 bases from V and 0 from J, leaving 8 bases between them. The CDR3 runs 14 residues. Germline CDR1 is MGHRA and CDR2 is YSYEKL. The CDR3 here is CASSQSLGSYEQYF. CDR3 nucleotides: TGCGCCAGCAGCCAAAGTTTGGGCTCCTACGAGCAGTACTTC.

This clone was seen a single time. The V and J genes are TRBV28 and TRBJ2-7; D is perhaps TRBD2 (5 bases). V was trimmed by 6 bases and J by 0 bases, leaving 15 bases between them. Germline V CDR1 and CDR2: MDHEN, SYDVKM. This CDR3 region has 15 residues. CDR3: CASRQSGLPSYEQYF. For the CDR3, the DNA is TGTGCCAGCAGACAAAGCGGTCTTCCCTCCTACGAGCAGTACTTC.

The genes are TRBV3-1 (or the pseudogene TRBV3-2) and TRBJ2-6; TRBD1 might be the D (5 bases). This CDR3 contains 19 residues. Trimming took off 4 bases at V and 0 bases at J, with 19 bases between the two ends. Per germline, CDR1 LGHDT and CDR2 YNNKEL (reference sequence). Written as DNA, the CDR3 is TGTGCCAGCAGCCTCTTCGGAAGGGGCTACTCCTCTGGGGCCAACGTCCTGACTTTC. Translation: CASSLFGRGYSSGANVLTF.

This clone was observed a few times. V usage is TRBV5-1 and J usage is TRBJ2-3; 7 nucleotides match TRBD1. Germline trimming cut 4 bases from V and 2 bases from J; bases unmatched to any gene: 7. The CDR3 consists of 15 residues. Germline V gene lookup returns CDR1 SGHRS and CDR2 YFSETQ. The CDR3 DNA is TGCGCCAGCAGCCAGGGTACAGGGGACACAGATACGCAGTATTTT. Translated: CASSQGTGDTDTQYF.

This chain links TRBV19 with TRBJ1-2, with 9 bases lining up with TRBD1. This CDR3 has 17 residues. Germline CDR1 is LNHDA and CDR2 is SQIVND (reference sequence). Trimming removed 6 bases from V and 8 bases from J; junction bases left unmatched: 19. The CDR3 protein is CASRWGTGYPGTMGYTF. DNA of the CDR3: TGTGCCAGTAGGTGGGGGACAGGGTACCCCGGGACAATGGGCTACACCTTC.